The present T cell receptor beta chain was sequenced within a study of CD8+ T cells in alopecia areata. The CDR3 covers 15 residues. The V gene's germline CDR1 is MGHRA and CDR2 YSYEKL. Trimming pared 1 base from V and 3 bases from J, leaving 12 bases between. This clone was counted once. RNA was isolated and reverse transcribed to cDNA, the sequencing template. The assay was immunoSEQ multiplex PCR, and TCRdb's table has in-frame clones only and misses some. The sample holds 150,000 to 200,000 clones; about 71% are singletons and the top ten take around 0.9%. Regarding treatment: oral pan-JAK inhibitor, 5-10 mg twice daily.

The chain is built from TRBV4-1 and TRBJ1-2; D gene unclear. The sequence derives from a human donor with alopecia areata. The sequencing here drew on CD4+ T cells sorted from blood, taken at week 4, from a patient treated with tofacitinib. CDR3 DNA sequence: TGCGCCAGCAGCCAAGTTCTACAGACATACTATGGCTACACCTTC. Residues: CASSQVLQTYYGYTF.